The 2 T cell receptor beta chains reported below all come from one sample, sequenced in a study of OX40 agonist ivuxolimab in advanced cancers. Sequencing used immunoSEQ multiplex PCR; TCRdb keeps in-frame clones, though not all of them. The table includes tens of thousands of clones, roughly 90% detected once. Specimen: CD4+ or CD8+ T cells sorted from blood, collected in a trial of the OX40 agonist ivuxolimab. The receptor source for this set is an adult with an advanced solid tumor such as melanoma, head and neck, liver or kidney cancer.

This clone was seen just once. The rearrangement links TRBV9 to TRBJ2-2; 10 nucleotides align to TRBD1. V was pared by 0 bases and J by 7 bases, with 9 bases of the junction left unmatched. Germline-derived CDR1 and CDR2 are SGDLS and YYNGEE. This CDR3 region has 17 residues. The CDR3 DNA sequence: TGTGCCAGCAGCGTAGGGCCCGGACAGGGGGTGATCGGGGAGCTGTTTTTT. Its protein product is CASSVGPGQGVIGELFF.

V usage is TRBV11-2 and J usage is TRBJ2-7; D is possibly TRBD2 (5 bases). The germline CDR1 and CDR2 sequences are SGHAT and FQNNGV. The CDR3 loop spans 15 amino acids. V gave up 5 bases and J gave up 0 bases, with 14 bases separating them. The CDR3 bases are TGTGCCAGCAGCCCGAGGGCGAGCCACTCCTACGAGCAGTACTTC. It is translated as CASSPRASHSYEQYF. Together with reference TRBV11-2 and TRBJ2-7, the CDR3 gives the full variable domain: EAGVAQSPRYKIIEKRQSVAFWCNPISGHATLYWYQQILGQGPKLLIQFQNNGVVDDSQLPKDRFSAERLKGVDSTLKIQPAKLEDSAVYLCASSPRASHSYEQYFGPGTRLTVT.